Only a few counts were recorded for the clone carrying this T cell receptor (beta chain). The antigen remains undetermined. The ends were cut back, 6 bases at V and 2 bases at J, with 11 bases in the middle. The germline V gene has CDR1 DFQATT and CDR2 SNEGSKA (reference sequence). This CDR3 is 13 amino acids long. A single record per CDR3 protein comes from TCRdb applying MiXCR to the reads. The repertoire holds 60,000 to 80,000 distinct CDR3 sequences, roughly three fifths seen once, with about 7.3% in the top ten. These data originate in a study of type 1 regulatory T cells. The genes are TRBV20-1 and TRBJ1-5; D perhaps matches TRBD1 (6 bases). The sequencing input was cultured T cells, either the whole culture or a sorted T cell fraction (not recorded which). Subset given: Tr1-enriched cell product generated in vitro against host alloantigens. This clonotype was sampled from a human donor in good health. The CDR3 sequence: CSATTGRNQPQHF. CDR3 sequence (DNA): TGCAGTGCAACTACAGGGCGCAATCAGCCCCAGCATTTT.